This TCR beta chain was obtained from a study of blood T cell repertoires in COVID-19. On the study more broadly: PBMCs, B-cell-depleted T cells, or T cells were the source of the cDNA or gDNA that made up the material.

Generated by immunoSEQ multiplex PCR, the TCRdb table keeps only in-frame clones and is missing some. The sample shows around 50,000 clones, about 82% of them seen only once. The CDR3 covers 16 residues. Germline V lookup: CDR1 MNHNS, CDR2 SASEGT. V shed 2 bases, J shed 5 bases, and the junction held 6 bases outside the gene matches. The receptor was derived from a woman older than 75 with acute or convalescent COVID-19. The V gene is TRBV6-1, the J gene TRBJ1-1; 12 nucleotides line up with TRBD1. The sequenced sample consisted of peripheral blood. The CDR3 reads CASSERDRGPLTEAFF. DNA of the CDR3: TGTGCCAGCAGTGAAAGGGACAGGGGGCCTTTGACTGAAGCTTTCTTT.